A single sample gave rise to the 7 T cell receptor beta chains below, sequenced in a study of OX40 agonist ivuxolimab in advanced cancers. Measured with immunoSEQ multiplex PCR; TCRdb has only the in-frame clones, and not every one. The sample includes around 70,000 clones, roughly 80% of them seen just once. The material sequenced was CD4+ or CD8+ T cells sorted from blood, taken in a trial of the OX40 agonist ivuxolimab. The receptors originated from an adult with an advanced solid tumor such as melanoma, head and neck, liver or kidney cancer.

The V gene is TRBV18, the J gene TRBJ2-1, with D hard to call. The CDR3 contains 13 residues. Germline CDR1 and CDR2: KGHSH and LQKENI. V gave up 8 bases and J gave up 0 bases, with 8 bases separating them. The CDR3 bases are TGTGCCAGCACCAGGAGCTCCTACAATGAGCAGTTCTTC. Translating it yields CASTRSSYNEQFF.

This clone has just a few counts. This chain uses TRBV28 with TRBJ2-3; no definite D call. The length of the CDR3 is 14 residues. The V end lost 3 bases, the J end lost 2 bases, and 9 bases lay between the germline ends. The V gene's germline CDR1 is MDHEN and CDR2 SYDVKM. DNA for the CDR3: TGTGCCAGCAGTTTGGACCAAGTCACAGATACGCAGTATTTT. Its protein product is CASSLDQVTDTQYF.

The chain has TRBV28 and TRBJ1-1; 7 bases fit TRBD1. CDR3 size: 15 residues. Germline V gene data show CDR1 as MDHEN and CDR2 as SYDVKM. V trimming: 2 bases; J trimming: 5 bases; junction bases outside the gene matches: 8. CDR3 DNA sequence: TGTGCCAGCAGTTTAGACCCCAGGGGGGGTACTGAAGCTTTCTTT. Residues: CASSLDPRGGTEAFF.

CDR3 in DNA: TGTGCCAGTAGTATTCCATCTACCAAAAACATTCAGTACTTC. It specifies CASSIPSTKNIQYF. The rearrangement uses TRBV19 and TRBJ2-4; no definite D call. The V end lost 3 bases, the J end lost 2 bases, and 8 bases lay between the germline ends. Germline-derived CDR1 and CDR2 are LNHDA and SQIVND (reference sequence). CDR3 length: 14 amino acids.

This clone was recorded once. This rearrangement joins TRBV28 to TRBJ1-1; the D gene is possibly TRBD1 (6 bases). Germline CDR1 is MDHEN and CDR2 is SYDVKM. This CDR3 has 13 amino acids. The ends were cut back, 4 bases at V and 7 bases at J, with 13 bases in the middle. The CDR3 coding sequence is TGTGCCAGCAGTTCGGACAGAACCTTTGAAGCTTTCTTT. Its translation is CASSSDRTFEAFF.

The chain uses TRBV2 and TRBJ1-6; a weak D match, TRBD1 (6 bases). Germline V gene lookup returns CDR1 SNHLY and CDR2 FYNNEI. V lost 7 bases and J 9 bases, leaving 16 bases between the germline ends. The CDR3 is made up of 14 amino acids. The chain's CDR3 is CASKGGQPTSPLHF. For the CDR3, the DNA is TGTGCCAGCAAGGGGGGACAACCAACTTCACCCCTCCACTTT.

The gene calls are TRBV19 and TRBJ1-2; TRBD1 agrees at 8 bases. The CDR3 has 15 residues. The germline V gene encodes CDR1 LNHDA and CDR2 SQIVND (reference sequence). The ends lost 7 bases at V and 3 bases at J; junction bases unmatched: 10. CDR3 amino acids: CASTGDRMVYYGYTF. DNA of the CDR3: TGTGCCAGTACCGGGGACAGGATGGTCTACTATGGCTACACCTTC.